Below, one TCR beta chain is given with its context. The target antigen is unknown. These data are taken from a study of T cells in pancreatic ductal adenocarcinoma. Findings and caveats of the study: The resected pancreatic cancer cohort was biased toward the minority with early-stage disease. Blood clonality (roughly 0.07) did not differ significantly from tumor (about 0.11).

The selected patients with pancreatic ductal adenocarcinoma had surgery but no neoadjuvant therapy. Profiled with immunoSEQ multiplex PCR; TCRdb holds only in-frame clones, not every one. Among 97,000 or so clones listed, about 95% were seen once. Material for sequencing was PBMCs. This TCR derives from a human donor with pancreatic ductal adenocarcinoma.

CDR3 DNA: TGTGCCATTGAACGATCAGGGGCGGCCTACGAGCAGTACTTC. It specifies CAIERSGAAYEQYF. This chain uses TRBV10-3 with TRBJ2-7, with D possibly matching TRBD1 (6 bases). Germline CDR1 is ENHRY and CDR2 is SYGVKD. The germline V and J ends were trimmed by 9 bases and 2 bases, with 17 bases remaining between them. The CDR3 sequence is 14 residues long.